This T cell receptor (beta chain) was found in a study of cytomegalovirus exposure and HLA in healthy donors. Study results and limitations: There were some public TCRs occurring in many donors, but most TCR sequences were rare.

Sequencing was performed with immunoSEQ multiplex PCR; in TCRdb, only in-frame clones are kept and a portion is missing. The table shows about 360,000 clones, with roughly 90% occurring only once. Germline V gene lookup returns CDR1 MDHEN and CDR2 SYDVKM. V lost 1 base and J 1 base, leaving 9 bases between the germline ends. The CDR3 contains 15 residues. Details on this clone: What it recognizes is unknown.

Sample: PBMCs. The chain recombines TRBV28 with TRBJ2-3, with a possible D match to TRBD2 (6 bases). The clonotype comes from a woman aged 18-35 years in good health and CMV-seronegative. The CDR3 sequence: CASSLSGLRTDTQYF. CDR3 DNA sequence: TGTGCCAGCAGTTTATCGGGACTCCGCACAGATACGCAGTATTTT.